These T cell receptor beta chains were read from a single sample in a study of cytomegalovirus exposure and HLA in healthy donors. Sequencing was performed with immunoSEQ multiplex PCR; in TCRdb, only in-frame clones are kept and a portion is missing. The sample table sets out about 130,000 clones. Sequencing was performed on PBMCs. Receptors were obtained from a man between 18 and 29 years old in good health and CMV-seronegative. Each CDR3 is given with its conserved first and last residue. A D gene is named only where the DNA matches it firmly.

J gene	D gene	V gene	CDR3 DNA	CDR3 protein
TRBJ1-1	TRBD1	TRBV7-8	TGTGCCAGCAGCCTAAGACAGGGGAACACTGAAGCTTTCTTT	CASSLRQGNTEAFF
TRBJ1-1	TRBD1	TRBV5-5	TGTGCCAGCAGCGGCCGGGACAGGGGCGTCAAGGGTTTCTTT	CASSGRDRGVKGFF
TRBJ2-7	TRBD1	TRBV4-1	TGCGCCAGCAGCCAAGTACAGGGGGCGTACGAGCAGTACTTC	CASSQVQGAYEQYF
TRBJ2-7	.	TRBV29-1	TGCAGCGTCCAGGACAAGACCTACGAGCAGTACTTC	CSVQDKTYEQYF
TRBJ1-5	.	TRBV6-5	TGTGCCAGCAGGCGCCGCAGGGAGGGCGTGTCCCAGCATTTT	CASRRRREGVSQHF
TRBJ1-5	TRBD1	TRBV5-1	TGCGCCAGCAGCTTGTTCGCGGCAGGGGGTGATCAGCCCCAGCATTTT	CASSLFAAGGDQPQHF
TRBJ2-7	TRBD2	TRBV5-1	TGCGCCAGCATGCGGGAGGGCCTCGGATACGAGCAGTACTTC	CASMREGLGYEQYF
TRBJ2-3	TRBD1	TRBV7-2	TGTGCCAGCAGCTTAAGGGGGCACATGAGCGCCACAGATACGCAGTATTTT	CASSLRGHMSATDTQYF
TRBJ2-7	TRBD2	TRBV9	TGTGCCAGCAACGGACTAGCGGGAGATAATTGGTACGAGCAGTACTTC	CASNGLAGDNWYEQYF
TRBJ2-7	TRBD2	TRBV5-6	TGTGCCAGCAGCTGGGGGGGGGACGGAAGCATTTTC	CASSWGGDGSIF
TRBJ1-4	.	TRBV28	TGTGCCAGCAGTTTTTTCGTAGCGGGGCGGAAGAATGAAAAACTGTTTTTT	CASSFFVAGRKNEKLFF
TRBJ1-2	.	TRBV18	TGTGCCAGCTCACCAGGGACAAATTATGGCTACACCTTC	CASSPGTNYGYTF
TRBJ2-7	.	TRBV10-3	TGTGCCATCAGTGAGCCCCCCAGAGCGGACTCCTACGAGCAGTACTTC	CAISEPPRADSYEQYF
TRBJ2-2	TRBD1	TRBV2	TGTGCCAGCAGCGCGGACAGGGACACCGGGGAGCTGTTTTTT	CASSADRDTGELFF
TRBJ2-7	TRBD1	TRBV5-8	TGTGCCAGCAGCTGGACAGGGGCGTTTCGGTGGTACGAGCAGTACTTC	CASSWTGAFRWYEQYF
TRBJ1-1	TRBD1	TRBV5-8	TGTGCCAGCAGCTTACAGGGGGCAGGAACTGAAGCTTTCTTT	CASSLQGAGTEAFF
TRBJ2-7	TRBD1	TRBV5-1	TGCGCCAGCAGCTTGGGGGACAGGGGTAACGAGCAGTACTTC	CASSLGDRGNEQYF
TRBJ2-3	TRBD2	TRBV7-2	TGTGCCAGCAGCTCCCATGGCGGGGGGGCCTCAGATACGCAGTATTTT	CASSSHGGGASDTQYF
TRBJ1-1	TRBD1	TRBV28	TGTGCCAGCAGCTTGCCGGGGGGACAGGGGACTGAAGCTTTCTTT	CASSLPGGQGTEAFF
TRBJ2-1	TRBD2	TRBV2	TGTGCCAGCAGTGTAGGGGTTAGCGGGGTTGATGAGCAGTTCTTC	CASSVGVSGVDEQFF
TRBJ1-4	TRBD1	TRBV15	TGTGCCACCAGCAGAGAAGGGGGCTATGAAAAACTGTTTTTT	CATSREGGYEKLFF
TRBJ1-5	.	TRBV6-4	TGTGCCAGCAGTGCGACAGTAGATGAGCCCCAGCATTTT	CASSATVDEPQHF
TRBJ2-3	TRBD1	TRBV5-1	TGCGCCAGCAGCTTGGCCACGAGGGACAGGGCTGCAGATACGCAGTATTTT	CASSLATRDRAADTQYF
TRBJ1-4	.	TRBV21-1	TGTGCCAGCAGCAAACCGGAGGAGTGCGTTGAAAAACTGTTTTTT	CASSKPEECVEKLFF
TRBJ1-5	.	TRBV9	TGTGCCAGCAGCTTCACCGGGGGTCAGCCCCAGCATTTT	CASSFTGGQPQHF
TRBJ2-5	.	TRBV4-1	TGCGCCAGCAGCCAAGGTTACGGGAAGGTCCAAGAGACCCAGTACTTC	CASSQGYGKVQETQYF
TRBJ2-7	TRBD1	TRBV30	TGTGCCTGGAGTGTGGACAGGCCCCGGTGGGCCTCCTACGAGCAGTACTTC	CAWSVDRPRWASYEQYF
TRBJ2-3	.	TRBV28	TGTGCCAGCGGCAGGGGTGATACGCAGTATTTT	CASGRGDTQYF
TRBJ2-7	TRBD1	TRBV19	TGTGCCAGTAGTGCTGGACAGGGACCCTACGAGCAGTACTTC	CASSAGQGPYEQYF
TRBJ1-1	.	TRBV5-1	TGCGCCAGCAGCGCCCGGCCAGCAAAATTGACTAACACTGAAGCTTTCTTT	CASSARPAKLTNTEAFF
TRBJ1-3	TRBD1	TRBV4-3	TGCGCCAGCAGCCAGGGCAGGGGGCGCGGTTCTGGAAACACCATATATTTT	CASSQGRGRGSGNTIYF
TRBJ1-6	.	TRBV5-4	TGTGCCAGCAGCCTTAGGACAGAGGCTTCACCCCTCCACTTT	CASSLRTEASPLHF
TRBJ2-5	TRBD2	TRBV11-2	TGTGCCAGCAGCTTATCACCCCGGGGGGTCGGAGAGACCCAGTACTTC	CASSLSPRGVGETQYF
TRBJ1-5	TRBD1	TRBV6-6	TGTGCCAGCAGTGGACAGGGACTGACGTCCCAGCATTTT	CASSGQGLTSQHF
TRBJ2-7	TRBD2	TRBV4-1	TGCGCCAGCAGCCAAGATCGTGCGGGGGGGATTTACGAGCAGTACTTC	CASSQDRAGGIYEQYF
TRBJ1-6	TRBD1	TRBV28	TGTGCCAGCAGTTCTCCGGGACAGGGGAGTGGGTCACCCCTCCACTTT	CASSSPGQGSGSPLHF
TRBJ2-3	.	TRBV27	TGTGCCAGCAGTTTATTAGCGGACACAGATACGCAGTATTTT	CASSLLADTDTQYF
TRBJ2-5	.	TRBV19	TGTGCCAGTAGTAGCAGTGAGACCCAGTACTTC	CASSSSETQYF
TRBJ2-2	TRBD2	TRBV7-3	TGTGCCAGCAGCTTTACAGCTAGCGGGACCATCAACACCGGGGAGCTGTTTTTT	CASSFTASGTINTGELFF
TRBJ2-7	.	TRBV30	TGTGCCTGGGGATATGGCCAGGGCTACGAGCAGTACTTC	CAWGYGQGYEQYF
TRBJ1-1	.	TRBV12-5	TGTGCTAGTAGTCACCCGGTTTCTGCTAACACTGAAGCTTTCTTT	CASSHPVSANTEAFF
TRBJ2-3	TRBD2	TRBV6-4	TGTGCCAGCAGTGCGAGCGGGGGGGCTGATACGCAGTATTTT	CASSASGGADTQYF
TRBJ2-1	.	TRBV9	TGTGCCAGCAGCGGCGCGAGCTCCTACAATGAGCAGTTCTTC	CASSGASSYNEQFF
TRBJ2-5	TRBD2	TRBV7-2	TGTGCCAGCAGCTCTATGAGCGGGAGGGCCGGAGAGACCCAGTACTTC	CASSSMSGRAGETQYF
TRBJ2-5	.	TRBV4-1	TGCGCCAGCAGCCAAGAATACCCCCAGGCCCAGTACTTC	CASSQEYPQAQYF
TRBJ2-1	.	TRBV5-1	TGCGCCAGCAGCTTGGCCCTGTACAATGAGCAGTTCTTC	CASSLALYNEQFF
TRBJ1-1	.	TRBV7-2	TGTGCCAGCAGCCGAGGCTTTAACACTGAAGCTTTCTTT	CASSRGFNTEAFF
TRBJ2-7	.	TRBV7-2	TGTGCCAGCAGCTTAGGGACAGTTGGATCCTACGAGCAGTACTTC	CASSLGTVGSYEQYF